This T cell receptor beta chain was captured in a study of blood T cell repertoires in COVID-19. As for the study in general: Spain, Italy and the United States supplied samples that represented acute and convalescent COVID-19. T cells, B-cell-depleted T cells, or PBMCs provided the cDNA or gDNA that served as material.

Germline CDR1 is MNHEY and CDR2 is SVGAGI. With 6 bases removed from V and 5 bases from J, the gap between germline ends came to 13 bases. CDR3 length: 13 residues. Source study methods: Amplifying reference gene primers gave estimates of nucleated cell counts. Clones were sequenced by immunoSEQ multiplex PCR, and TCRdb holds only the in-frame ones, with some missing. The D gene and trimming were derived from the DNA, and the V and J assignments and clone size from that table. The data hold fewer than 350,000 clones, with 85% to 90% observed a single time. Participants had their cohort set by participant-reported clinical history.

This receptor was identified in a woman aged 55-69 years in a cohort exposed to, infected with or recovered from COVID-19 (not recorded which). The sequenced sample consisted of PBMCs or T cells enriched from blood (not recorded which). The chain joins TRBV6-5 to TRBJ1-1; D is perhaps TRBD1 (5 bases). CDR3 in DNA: TGTGCCAGCAGCGACAGAGACGATACTGAAGCTTTCTTT. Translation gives CASSDRDDTEAFF.